This TCR beta chain was identified during a study of blood T cell repertoires in COVID-19. Only in-frame clones appear in the TCRdb table, and some are missing; sequencing was by immunoSEQ multiplex PCR. The data show approximately 330,000 clones, about 86% seen once. The J segment lost 0 bases and the V segment lost 5 bases, leaving 7 bases of the junction unmatched. The CDR3 has 16 residues. Germline CDR1 reads MDHEN; CDR2 reads SYDVKM. The chain is built from TRBV28 and TRBJ2-4, with TRBD1 matching 7 bases. This TCR came from a woman aged 40 to 49 with acute COVID-19. Sequencing was performed on PBMCs or T cells enriched from blood (not recorded which). In DNA form, the CDR3 reads TGTGCCAGCAGTCGACAAGACAGGGTAGCCAAAAACATTCAGTACTTC. Protein product: CASSRQDRVAKNIQYF.